The 9 T cell receptor beta chains below were found in one sample sequenced in a study of CD8 T cells in Susac syndrome. Reverse transcription of roughly 0.45 to 1 ug RNA was performed with random hexamers. TCRdb fed the immunoSEQ multiplex PCR reads into MiXCR, producing one record per CDR3 protein. The data show about 85,000 distinct CDR3 sequences, 95% seen once. Sequencing was performed on CD8+ T cells from PBMCs. These receptors were taken from a human donor with Susac syndrome.

The rearrangement joins TRBV3-1 to TRBJ2-1; perhaps TRBD1 as D (7 bases). Germline V gene data show CDR1 as LGHDT and CDR2 as YNNKEL (reference sequence). V lost 0 bases to trimming and J lost 11 bases, with 11 bases between them. The CDR3 runs 13 residues. The CDR3 reads CASSQDSGGKQFF. CDR3 coding DNA: TGTGCCAGCAGCCAAGATTCAGGGGGGAAGCAGTTCTTC.

This clonotype was seen a single time. The chain joins TRBV27 to TRBJ1-1; D is undetermined. Germline values: CDR1 MNHEY, CDR2 SMNVEV (reference sequence). This CDR3 has 17 residues. Deletions cut 5 bases from V and 5 bases from J, with 24 bases between. The DNA for the CDR3 is TGTGCCAGCAGTACTAAATCCGCCATGGAGAGTGGGACTGAAGCTTTCTTT. The encoded protein is CASSTKSAMESGTEAFF.

CDR3 nucleotides: TGTGCCAGCAGGGCGGGGGCGGGAGGGCCTAAAGATACGCAGTATTTT. Encoded protein: CASRAGAGGPKDTQYF. The chain uses TRBV6-1 and TRBJ2-3, with 9 bases aligning to TRBD2. With V trimmed by 6 bases and J by 5 bases, 12 bases remained unmatched. The CDR3 totals 16 residues. Germline V CDR1 and CDR2: MNHNS, SASEGT.

The gene calls are TRBV6-2 or TRBV6-3 and TRBJ2-1; D is uncertain. Germline CDR1 and CDR2: MNHEY and SVGEGT. Trimming took off 2 bases at V and 7 bases at J, with 3 bases between the two ends. This CDR3 is 11 amino acids long. The CDR3 here is CASSYQNEQFF. Here the CDR3 DNA reads TGTGCCAGCAGTTACCAAAATGAGCAGTTCTTC.

The chain recombines TRBV29-1 with TRBJ2-1; D gene ambiguous. Per germline, CDR1 SQVTM and CDR2 ANQGSEA. This CDR3 has 10 residues. V lost 4 bases, J lost 5 bases, and 3 bases lay in between. This CDR3 is CSVVDNEQFF. The CDR3 DNA follows: TGCAGCGTTGTCGACAATGAGCAGTTCTTC.

The rearrangement joins TRBV3-1 to TRBJ1-1, with D unclear. The CDR3 extends over 14 amino acids. Trimming cost V 1 base and J 1 base, with 7 bases left between them. The V gene's germline CDR1 is LGHDT and CDR2 YNNKEL (reference sequence). The CDR3 nucleotides read TGTGCCAGCAGCCAAGCTGTTGGGAACACTGAAGCTTTCTTT. Residues: CASSQAVGNTEAFF. Combining the CDR3 with reference TRBV3-1 and TRBJ1-1 gives the whole variable domain DTAVSQTPKYLVTQMGNDKSIKCEQNLGHDTMYWYKQDSKKFLKIMFSYNNKELIINETVPNRFSPKSPDKAHLNLHINSLELGDSAVYFCASSQAVGNTEAFFGQGTRLTVV.

V gene TRBV5-6 combines with J gene TRBJ1-3, with D unclear. Per germline, CDR1 SGHDT and CDR2 YYEEEE. With 2 bases removed from V and 7 bases from J, the gap between germline ends came to 7 bases. The CDR3 sequence is 12 residues long. This chain's CDR3 is CASSLSDNTIYF. The CDR3 DNA is TGTGCCAGCAGCTTATCCGACAACACCATATATTTT.

This chain joins TRBV24-1 and TRBJ2-5; a weak D match, TRBD2 (5 bases). This CDR3 spans 17 amino acids. Trimming pared 0 bases from V and 4 bases from J, leaving 17 bases between. CDR1 and CDR2 (germline): KGHDR, SFDVKD. The CDR3 reads CATSDLGPEGGGETQYF. CDR3 DNA sequence: TGTGCCACCAGTGATTTGGGCCCCGAGGGCGGAGGAGAGACCCAGTACTTC.

J is TRBJ2-1 and V is TRBV7-9, with D maybe TRBD1 (6 bases). The V gene's germline CDR1 is SEHNR and CDR2 FQNEAQ (reference sequence). CDR3 length: 15 residues. Trimming left V 5 bases short and J 3 bases short, with 14 bases between. The CDR3 is CASSHEDRGYNEQFF. The DNA of the CDR3 is TGTGCCAGCAGCCACGAGGACAGAGGCTACAATGAGCAGTTCTTC. Full variable domain (rest looked up from reference TRBV7-9 and TRBJ2-1): DTGVSQNPRHKITKRGQNVTFRCDPISEHNRLYWYRQTLGQGPEFLTYFQNEAQLEKSRLLSDRFSAERPKGSFSTLEIQRTEQGDSAMYLCASSHEDRGYNEQFFGPGTRLTVL.